The 11 T cell receptor beta chains below were found in one sample sequenced in a study of T cell repertoires in aging, cancer and after chemotherapy. Peripheral blood genomic DNA, not sorted cells or RNA, was the template. TRB rearrangements spanning V, D and J were amplified using mixed TRB-A/B primers. TCRdb passed the multiplex PCR reads through MiXCR, listing each CDR3 protein once. The sample holds about 13,000 distinct CDR3 sequences, more than 25% seen once. Sample: blood. Receptors originate from a human donor in good health.

For the CDR3, the DNA is TGCAGTGCAAAACAGGGCAATCAGCCCCAGCATTTT. This gives the protein CSAKQGNQPQHF. V is TRBV20-1 and J is TRBJ1-5; TRBD1 might be the D (5 bases). Trimming removed 6 bases at V and 2 bases at J, with 8 bases between. Germline values: CDR1 DFQATT, CDR2 SNEGSKA (reference sequence). This CDR3 has 12 amino acids.

This clonotype is labeled medium-sized. Written as DNA, the CDR3 is TGTGCCATCAGTGAGTCTCTTGCCACCGGGGCAAATGAAAAACTGTTTTTT. It specifies CAISESLATGANEKLFF. J is TRBJ1-4 and V is TRBV10-3; D perhaps matches TRBD1 (5 bases). CDR3 length: 17 residues. Germline CDR1 reads ENHRY; CDR2 reads SYGVKD. The V gene lost 0 bases and the J gene lost 5 bases, with 16 bases spanning the gap.

V and J are TRBV10-1 and TRBJ1-2; maybe TRBD1 (6 bases). The germline gives CDR1 WNHNN, CDR2 SYGVQD (reference sequence). V lost 5 bases and J 7 bases, leaving 17 bases between the germline ends. The CDR3 is 14 residues long. The CDR3 DNA reads as TGCGCCAGCAGTCCTATCAGGGGAGCGGCTGGCTACACCTTC. Translation gives CASSPIRGAAGYTF.

The rearrangement links TRBV21-1 to TRBJ1-1; the DNA was not compared with TRBD1, the D call given in the table. TRBV21-1 is described as a pseudogene. There are 15 residues in the CDR3. CDR3 in amino acids: CASSETGLGDTEAFF. The CDR3 nucleotides read TGTGCCAGCAGCGAGACAGGCTTGGGGGACACTGAAGCTTTCTTT.

Sample share makes this clonotype medium-sized. This chain joins TRBV5-5 and TRBJ1-4, with TRBD1 as a possible D gene (5 bases). The CDR3 consists of 14 residues. Trimming took off 3 bases at V and 7 bases at J, with 13 bases between the two ends. Germline V lookup: CDR1 SGHKS, CDR2 YYEKEE (reference sequence). The CDR3 coding sequence is TGTGCCAGCAGCTCCGCAGGGATAGGTGAAAAACTGTTTTTT. It is translated as CASSSAGIGEKLFF.

In its sample, this clonotype is medium-sized. For the CDR3, the DNA is TGCAGCTACAGGGGTAATCCCCTCAACGGGGGGAACTACAATGAGCAGTTCTTC. Its translation is CSYRGNPLNGGNYNEQFF. The V gene is TRBV29-1, the J gene TRBJ2-1; D might be TRBD1 or TRBD2, each matching 7 bases. V lost 8 bases and J 3 bases, leaving 29 bases between the germline ends. The CDR3 is made up of 18 amino acids. Germline V gene sequence: CDR1 SQVTM, CDR2 ANQGSEA.

This clonotype was observed a few times. V usage is TRBV15 and J usage is TRBJ2-1; a weak D match, TRBD2 (6 bases). Germline values: CDR1 LNHNV, CDR2 YYDKDF (reference sequence). There are 17 residues in the CDR3. Trimming took off 0 bases at V and 2 bases at J, with 14 bases between the two ends. The CDR3 reads CATSRDRSRGAYNEQFF. The CDR3 DNA is TGTGCCACCAGCAGAGATCGATCGCGGGGCGCCTACAATGAGCAGTTCTTC.

The chain combines TRBV5-1 with TRBJ1-2, with unresolved D. Trimming shortened V by 2 bases and J by 7 bases, and 18 bases separated the two germline ends. The CDR3 has 15 residues. Germline CDR1 reads SGHRS; CDR2 reads YFSETQ. CDR3 amino acids: CASSFIPEISGGYTF. CDR3 DNA: TGCGCCAGCAGCTTTATACCAGAGATTAGTGGTGGCTACACCTTC. The whole variable domain, remainder taken from reference TRBV5-1 and TRBJ1-2, is KAGVTQTPRYLIKTRGQQVTLSCSPISGHRSVSWYQQTPGQGLQFLFEYFSETQRNKGNFPGRFSGRQFSNSRSEMNVSTLELGDSALYLCASSFIPEISGGYTFGSGTRLTVV.

The V call is TRBV6-4, the J call TRBJ1-1; 8 bases agree with TRBD1. This CDR3 has 15 residues. Trimming took 4 bases from V and 1 from J; bases not matched to a gene: 5. Germline V gene sequence: CDR1 MRHNA, CDR2 SNTAGT. The CDR3 here is CASSAQGAGNTEAFF. In nucleotides, the CDR3 is TGTGCCAGCAGTGCCCAGGGGGCTGGGAACACTGAAGCTTTCTTT.

V is TRBV18 and J is TRBJ1-1; D might be TRBD1 (5 bases). Deletions cut 4 bases from V and 1 base from J, with 7 bases between. The CDR3 has 13 amino acids. The germline gives CDR1 KGHSH, CDR2 LQKENI. DNA of the CDR3: TGTGCCAGCTCACGGGGCCAGAACACTGAAGCTTTCTTT. Translation gives CASSRGQNTEAFF.

This chain uses TRBV6-4 with TRBJ2-2, with 10 bases fitting TRBD1. The CDR3 is made up of 14 amino acids. The V gene's germline CDR1 is MRHNA and CDR2 SNTAGT. V dropped 6 bases and J dropped 5; count of bases not matched to a gene: 3. DNA for the CDR3: TGTGCCAGCAGCGGGACAGGGGATACCGGGGAGCTGTTTTTT. As protein: CASSGTGDTGELFF.